Each of the 23 T cell receptor beta chains below was sequenced from the same sample in a study of blood T cell repertoires in COVID-19. Clones were read by immunoSEQ multiplex PCR, and TCRdb kept only the in-frame ones, dropping some. The table records about 170,000 clones, 70% to 90% of them present only once. The sample consisted of peripheral blood. These receptors originate from a woman aged 80 or older with COVID-19, enrolled during active disease.

This chain connects TRBV6-5 to TRBJ1-2; TRBD1 might be the D (5 bases). The CDR3 is 13 amino acids. Trimming cost V 6 bases and J 5 bases, with 13 bases left between them. Germline V gives CDR1 MNHEY, CDR2 SVGAGI. In nucleotides, the CDR3 is TGTGCCAGCAGCGCTGAAAGGGGTTATGGCTACACCTTC. This gives the protein CASSAERGYGYTF.

The gene calls are TRBV5-6 and TRBJ1-6, with D unresolved. There are 15 residues in the CDR3. Trimming removed 5 bases from V and 3 bases from J, with 12 bases in between. Germline V gene data show CDR1 as SGHDT and CDR2 as YYEEEE. CDR3 bases: TGTGCCAGCAGTACCCGGTTGAACTATAATTCACCCCTCCACTTT. As protein: CASSTRLNYNSPLHF. Filled out from reference TRBV5-6 and TRBJ1-6, the complete variable domain reads DAGVTQSPTHLIKTRGQQVTLRCSPKSGHDTVSWYQQALGQGPQFIFQYYEEEERQRGNFPDRFSGHQFPNYSSELNVNALLLGDSALYLCASSTRLNYNSPLHFGNGTRLTVT.

The rearrangement joins TRBV6-2 or TRBV6-3 to TRBJ2-2; 10 bases map to TRBD1. The CDR3 is 14 amino acids. The J segment lost 7 bases and the V segment lost 6 bases, leaving 5 bases of the junction unmatched. CDR1 and CDR2 from the germline V gene are MNHEY and SVGEGT. CDR3 sequence (DNA): TGTGCCAGCAGCACGACAGGGGGCATCGGGGAGCTGTTTTTT. Its protein is CASSTTGGIGELFF.

The rearrangement uses TRBV3-1 (or the pseudogene TRBV3-2) and TRBJ1-5; D may be TRBD1 (5 bases). This CDR3 comprises 16 residues. From germline, CDR1 is LGHDT and CDR2 YNNKEL (reference sequence). Trimming removed 0 bases from V and 9 bases from J, with 18 bases in between. The CDR3 protein is CASSQDGAGSRSPQHF. The CDR3 coding sequence is TGTGCCAGCAGCCAAGATGGGGCAGGATCAAGGTCGCCCCAGCATTTT.

The chain employs TRBV19 and TRBJ2-7; D possibly corresponds to TRBD1 (6 bases). Germline CDR1 is LNHDA and CDR2 is SQIVND (reference sequence). V was clipped by 4 bases and J by 2 bases, with 9 bases between them. The CDR3 is 13 amino acids. CDR3 coding DNA: TGTGCCAGTAGTAAGGGACATACCTACGAGCAGTACTTC. Translation gives CASSKGHTYEQYF.

The V call is TRBV28, the J call TRBJ1-5, with TRBD1 matching 8 bases. From germline, CDR1 is MDHEN and CDR2 SYDVKM. The CDR3 totals 15 residues. The junction had 12 bases not matched to a gene; V was cut back by 8 bases and J by 6 bases. The CDR3: CASAQGGSAPQPQHF. In nucleotides, the CDR3 is TGTGCCAGCGCACAGGGGGGGTCAGCCCCTCAGCCCCAGCATTTT. The variable domain in full, with the rest retrieved from reference TRBV28 and TRBJ1-5, is DVKVTQSSRYLVKRTGEKVFLECVQDMDHENMFWYRQDPGLGLRLIYFSYDVKMKEKGDIPEGYSVSREKKERFSLILESASTNQTSMYLCASAQGGSAPQPQHFGDGTRLSIL.

The chain joins TRBV5-1 to TRBJ2-1; TRBD2 aligns across 12 bases. After removal of 4 bases from V and 9 bases from J, the junction contained 11 bases not matched to a gene. The CDR3 totals 16 residues. Germline CDR1 SGHRS, CDR2 YFSETQ. CDR3 sequence: CASSITGTSGLGEQFF. The CDR3 nucleotides are TGCGCCAGCAGCATCACGGGGACTAGCGGGCTGGGTGAGCAGTTCTTC. Together with reference TRBV5-1 and TRBJ2-1, the CDR3 gives the full variable domain: KAGVTQTPRYLIKTRGQQVTLSCSPISGHRSVSWYQQTPGQGLQFLFEYFSETQRNKGNFPGRFSGRQFSNSRSEMNVSTLELGDSALYLCASSITGTSGLGEQFFGPGTRLTVL.

The chain is built from TRBV18 and TRBJ1-5; TRBD1 aligns across 8 bases. In germline, CDR1 is KGHSH, CDR2 LQKENI. This CDR3 has 14 amino acids. The junction had 5 bases not matched to a gene; V was cut back by 3 bases and J by 7 bases. The CDR3 region has the DNA TGTGCCAGCTCACCGGACAGGGCTGGACAGCCCCAGCATTTT. This encodes CASSPDRAGQPQHF.

This clone was counted once. This rearrangement joins TRBV19 to TRBJ1-3; D gene uncertain. Per the germline V gene, CDR1 is LNHDA and CDR2 is SQIVND (reference sequence). The CDR3 extends over 13 amino acids. V was pared by 9 bases and J by 4 bases, with 13 bases between. CDR3: CASRRDGGNTIYF. In DNA form, the CDR3 reads TGTGCCAGCCGACGGGATGGGGGAAACACCATATATTTT.

This clone was counted only a few times. The same CDR3 also results from other DNA sequences found in this sample. The chain is built from TRBV6-5 and TRBJ1-5; 10 positions agree with TRBD1. The germline V gene encodes CDR1 MNHEY and CDR2 SVGAGI. V shed 5 bases, J shed 6 bases, and the junction held 4 bases outside the gene matches. The CDR3 has 14 amino acids. CDR3 protein: CASSPGQGGQPQHF. CDR3 DNA: TGTGCCAGCAGTCCAGGACAGGGGGGTCAGCCCCAGCATTTT.

The chain recombines TRBV7-2 with TRBJ1-5; TRBD1 is a possible D gene (6 bases). The germline CDR1 and CDR2 sequences are SGHTA and FQGNSA. V was shortened by 5 bases and J by 0 bases, with 8 bases between the two germline ends. This CDR3 is built from 14 residues. As DNA, the CDR3 is TGTGCCAGCAGCCGGGACATTAGCAATCAGCCCCAGCATTTT. Translation: CASSRDISNQPQHF.

V gene TRBV3-1 (or the pseudogene TRBV3-2) combines with J gene TRBJ2-2; TRBD1 matches 7 bases. The CDR3 is 15 residues long. Trimming cost V 5 bases and J 1 base; bases outside gene matches: 4. The V gene's germline CDR1 is LGHDT and CDR2 YNNKEL (reference sequence). Here the CDR3 DNA reads TGTGCCAGCAGCAAAAGACAGGGGAACACCGGGGAGCTGTTTTTT. It encodes CASSKRQGNTGELFF.

DNA of the CDR3: TGTGCCAGCAGCCCAAACCCCACAGGAGTAAACTACAATGAGCAGTTCTTC. It encodes CASSPNPTGVNYNEQFF. The chain employs TRBV5-5 and TRBJ2-1; maybe TRBD1 (5 bases). Germline values: CDR1 SGHKS, CDR2 YYEKEE (reference sequence). V was clipped by 4 bases and J by 3 bases, with 20 bases between them. This CDR3 has 17 amino acids. Complete variable domain (other parts from reference TRBV5-5 and TRBJ2-1): DAGVTQSPTHLIKTRGQQVTLRCSPISGHKSVSWYQQVLGQGPQFIFQYYEKEERGRGNFPDRFSARQFPNYSSELNVNALLLGDSALYLCASSPNPTGVNYNEQFFGPGTRLTVL.

J is TRBJ2-7 and V is TRBV6-5; no clear D gene. Per germline, CDR1 MNHEY and CDR2 SVGAGI. There are 15 residues in the CDR3. Trimming pared 0 bases from V and 2 bases from J, leaving 11 bases between. This CDR3 reads CASSYSRFLAYEQYF. The CDR3 nucleotides are TGTGCCAGCAGTTACTCGAGGTTTTTGGCCTACGAGCAGTACTTC.

The genes are TRBV24-1 and TRBJ2-1, with TRBD2 matching over 10 bases. The CDR3 extends over 16 amino acids. J gave up 1 base and V 3 bases, and 2 bases lay outside the gene matches. Germline CDR1 reads KGHDR; CDR2 reads SFDVKD. DNA of the CDR3: TGTGCCACCAGTGATGCTAGCGGGGGATCCTACAATGAGCAGTTCTTC. It yields the protein CATSDASGGSYNEQFF.

The chain has TRBV11-2 and TRBJ2-7; TRBD2 matches 12 bases. Germline CDR1 SGHAT, CDR2 FQNNGV. CDR3 length: 15 residues. V was clipped by 7 bases and J by 0 bases; unmatched bases: 4. CDR3 sequence reads: CASTGLAGNSYEQYF. The CDR3 nucleotides read TGTGCCAGCACCGGACTAGCGGGGAACTCCTACGAGCAGTACTTC.

The chain employs TRBV19 and TRBJ2-3; 11 positions match TRBD2. V lost 1 base, J lost 6 bases, and 6 bases stayed unmatched. There are 16 residues in the CDR3. Germline CDR1 and CDR2: LNHDA and SQIVND (reference sequence). The CDR3 loop reads CASSIGLAGGPDTQYF. The CDR3 DNA sequence: TGTGCCAGTAGTATAGGGCTAGCGGGAGGACCTGATACGCAGTATTTT.

This clone was counted once. The chain is built from TRBV9 and TRBJ2-1; D perhaps matches TRBD2 (6 bases). Per the germline V gene, CDR1 is SGDLS and CDR2 is YYNGEE. CDR3 length: 15 residues. V lost 0 bases, J lost 8 bases, and 15 bases lay in between. The CDR3 loop reads CASSVGLVGVDEQFF. Here the CDR3 DNA reads TGTGCCAGCAGCGTAGGACTAGTAGGAGTCGATGAGCAGTTCTTC.

The rearrangement links TRBV27 to TRBJ2-7; the match to TRBD2 covers 12 bases. CDR1 and CDR2 (germline): MNHEY, SMNVEV (reference sequence). Unmatched junction bases numbered 8, after V lost 4 bases and J lost 7 bases. This CDR3 has 15 amino acids. CDR3 sequence reads: CASSSGLAGRGEQYF. The CDR3 region has the DNA TGTGCCAGCAGTTCCGGACTAGCGGGGCGAGGGGAGCAGTACTTC.

V gene TRBV7-2 combines with J gene TRBJ2-7; TRBD1 matches at 8 bases. Germline V gives CDR1 SGHTA, CDR2 FQGNSA. The CDR3 runs 15 residues. J lost 0 bases, V lost 5 bases, and 6 bases had no gene match. CDR3 region: CASSQRTGSSYEQYF. The CDR3 nucleotides read TGTGCCAGCAGCCAGAGGACAGGGAGCTCCTACGAGCAGTACTTC.

The genes are TRBV6-4 and TRBJ1-2; D is uncertain. This CDR3 comprises 12 residues. V lost 2 bases, J lost 3 bases, and 4 bases lay in between. Germline V gives CDR1 MRHNA, CDR2 SNTAGT. The CDR3 DNA reads as TGTGCCAGCAGTGACGGCTACTATGGCTACACCTTC. This translates into CASSDGYYGYTF.

The chain has TRBV5-5 and TRBJ2-2; 11 bases match TRBD1. Germline-derived CDR1 and CDR2 are SGHKS and YYEKEE (reference sequence). V was clipped by 4 bases and J by 2 bases; unmatched bases: 4. The CDR3 totals 16 residues. The CDR3 reads CASSHGQGANTGELFF. The CDR3, as DNA: TGTGCCAGCAGCCACGGACAGGGGGCAAACACCGGGGAGCTGTTTTTT.

The rearrangement uses TRBV27 and TRBJ2-3, with a tentative D call TRBD2 (5 bases). CDR3 length: 14 residues. The germline V and J ends were trimmed by 5 bases and 2 bases, with 11 bases remaining between them. CDR1 and CDR2 from the germline V gene are MNHEY and SMNVEV (reference sequence). The DNA of the CDR3 is TGTGCCAGCAGTCTGGACTGGAACACAGATACGCAGTATTTT. Protein sequence: CASSLDWNTDTQYF.